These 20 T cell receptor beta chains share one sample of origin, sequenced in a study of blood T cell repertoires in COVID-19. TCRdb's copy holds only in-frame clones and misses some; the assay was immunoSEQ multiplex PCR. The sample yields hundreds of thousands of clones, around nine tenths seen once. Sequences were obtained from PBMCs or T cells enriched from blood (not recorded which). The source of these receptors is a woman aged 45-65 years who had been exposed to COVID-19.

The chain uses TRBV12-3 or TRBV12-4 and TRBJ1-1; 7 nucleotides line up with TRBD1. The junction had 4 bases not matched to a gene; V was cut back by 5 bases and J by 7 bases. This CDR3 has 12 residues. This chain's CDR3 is CASSAGGGEAFF. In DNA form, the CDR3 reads TGTGCCAGCAGTGCAGGGGGTGGTGAAGCTTTCTTT.

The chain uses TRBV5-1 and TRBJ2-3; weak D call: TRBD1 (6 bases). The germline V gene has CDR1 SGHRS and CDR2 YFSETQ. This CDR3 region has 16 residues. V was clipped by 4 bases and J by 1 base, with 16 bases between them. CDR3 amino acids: CASSLGQGIGTDTQYF. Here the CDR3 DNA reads TGCGCCAGCAGCCTGGGCCAGGGGATCGGCACAGATACGCAGTATTTT.

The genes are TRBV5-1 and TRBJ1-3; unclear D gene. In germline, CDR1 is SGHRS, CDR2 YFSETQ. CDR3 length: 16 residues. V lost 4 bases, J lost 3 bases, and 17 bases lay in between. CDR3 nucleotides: TGCGCCAGCAGCGAGGGAAATCGGGCGGGTGGAAACACCATATATTTT. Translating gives CASSEGNRAGGNTIYF.

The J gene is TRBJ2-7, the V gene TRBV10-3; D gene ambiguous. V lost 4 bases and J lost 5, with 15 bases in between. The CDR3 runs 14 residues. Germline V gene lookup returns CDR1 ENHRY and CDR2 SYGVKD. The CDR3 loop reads CAISVQITIDEQYF. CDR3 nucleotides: TGTGCCATCAGTGTACAGATCACGATAGACGAGCAGTACTTC.

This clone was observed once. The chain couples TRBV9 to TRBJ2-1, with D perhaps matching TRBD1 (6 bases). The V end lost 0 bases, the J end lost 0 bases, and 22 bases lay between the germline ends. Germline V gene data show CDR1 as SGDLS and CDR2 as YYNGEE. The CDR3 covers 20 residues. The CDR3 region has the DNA TGTGCCAGCAGCGTAGCTGGGACAAAGGGCGTTAAAAGCTCCTACAATGAGCAGTTCTTC. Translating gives CASSVAGTKGVKSSYNEQFF.

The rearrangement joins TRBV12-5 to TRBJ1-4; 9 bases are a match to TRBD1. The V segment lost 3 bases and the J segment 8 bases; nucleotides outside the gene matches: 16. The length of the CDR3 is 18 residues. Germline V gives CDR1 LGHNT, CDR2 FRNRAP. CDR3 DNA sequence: TGTGCTAGTGGTTTCCCTAACGGGGTTACAGGGGGCGGGGAAAAACTGTTTTTT. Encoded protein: CASGFPNGVTGGGEKLFF.

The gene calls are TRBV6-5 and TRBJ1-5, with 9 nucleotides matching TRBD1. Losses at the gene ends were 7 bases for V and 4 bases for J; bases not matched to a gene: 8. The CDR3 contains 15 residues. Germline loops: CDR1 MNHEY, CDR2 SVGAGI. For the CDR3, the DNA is TGTGCCAGCACCACAGGGGGCCGACCTAATCAGCCCCAGCATTTT. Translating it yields CASTTGGRPNQPQHF.

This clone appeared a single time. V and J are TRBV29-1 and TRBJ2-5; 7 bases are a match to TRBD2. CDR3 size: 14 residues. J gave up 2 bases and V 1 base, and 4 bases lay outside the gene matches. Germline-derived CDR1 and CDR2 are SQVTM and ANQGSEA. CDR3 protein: CSVEGLAVQETQYF. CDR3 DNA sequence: TGCAGCGTTGAAGGACTAGCAGTTCAAGAGACCCAGTACTTC.

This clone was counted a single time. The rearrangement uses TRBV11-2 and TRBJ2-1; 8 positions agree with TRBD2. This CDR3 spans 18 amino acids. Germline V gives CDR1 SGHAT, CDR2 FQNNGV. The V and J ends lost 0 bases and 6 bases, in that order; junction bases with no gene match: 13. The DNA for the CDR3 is TGTGCCAGCAGCTTAGATCGAGCGGGGGAGCCTACTAGCAATGAGCAGTTCTTC. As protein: CASSLDRAGEPTSNEQFF.

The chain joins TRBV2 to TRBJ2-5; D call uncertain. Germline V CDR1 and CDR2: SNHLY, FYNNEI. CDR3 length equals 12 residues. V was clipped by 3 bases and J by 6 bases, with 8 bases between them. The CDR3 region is CASSDGQQTQYF. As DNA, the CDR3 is TGTGCCAGCAGTGACGGTCAACAGACCCAGTACTTC.

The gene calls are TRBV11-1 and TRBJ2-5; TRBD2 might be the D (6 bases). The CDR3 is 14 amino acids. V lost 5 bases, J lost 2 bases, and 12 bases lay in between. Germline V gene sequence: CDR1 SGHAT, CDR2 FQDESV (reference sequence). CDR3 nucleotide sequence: TGTGCCAGCAGCCAAGGCGGGGTACAAGAGACCCAGTACTTC. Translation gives CASSQGGVQETQYF.

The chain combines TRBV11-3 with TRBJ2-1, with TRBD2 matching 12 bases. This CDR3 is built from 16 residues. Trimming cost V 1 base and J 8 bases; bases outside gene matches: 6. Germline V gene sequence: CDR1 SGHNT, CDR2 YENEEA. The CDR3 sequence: CASSLGTSGGIDEQFF. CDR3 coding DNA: TGTGCCAGCAGCTTAGGTACTAGCGGGGGGATAGATGAGCAGTTCTTC.

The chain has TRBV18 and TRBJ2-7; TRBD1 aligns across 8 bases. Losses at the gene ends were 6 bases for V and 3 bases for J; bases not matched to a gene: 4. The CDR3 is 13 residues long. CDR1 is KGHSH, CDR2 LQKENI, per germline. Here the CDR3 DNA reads TGTGCCAGCTCCCCGGACAGGGACTACGAGCAGTACTTC. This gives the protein CASSPDRDYEQYF. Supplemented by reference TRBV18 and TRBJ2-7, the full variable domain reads NAGVMQNPRHLVRRRGQEARLRCSPMKGHSHVYWYRQLPEEGLKFMVYLQKENIIDESGMPKERFSAEFPKEGPSILRIQQVVRGDSAAYFCASSPDRDYEQYFGPGTRLTVT.

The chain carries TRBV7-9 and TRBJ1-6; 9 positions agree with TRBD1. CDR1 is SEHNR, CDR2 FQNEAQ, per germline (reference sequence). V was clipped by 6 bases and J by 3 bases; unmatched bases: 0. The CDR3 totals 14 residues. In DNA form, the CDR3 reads TGTGCCAGCAGGACAGGGGGCTATAATTCACCCCTCCACTTT. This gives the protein CASRTGGYNSPLHF.

CDR3 nucleotides: TGCAGCGTATGGGGACAGGGAAACTATGGCTACACCTTC. This gives the protein CSVWGQGNYGYTF. The V and J genes are TRBV29-1 and TRBJ1-2, with 9 bases matching TRBD1. CDR3 length: 13 amino acids. With V trimmed by 6 bases and J by 2 bases, 4 bases remained unmatched. From germline, CDR1 is SQVTM and CDR2 ANQGSEA.

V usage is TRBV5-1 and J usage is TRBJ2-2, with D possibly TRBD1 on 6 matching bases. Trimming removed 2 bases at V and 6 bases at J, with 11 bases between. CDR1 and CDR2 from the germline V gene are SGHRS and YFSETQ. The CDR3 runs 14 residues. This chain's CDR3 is CASSLRQDPGELFF. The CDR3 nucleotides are TGCGCCAGCAGCTTAAGACAGGACCCCGGGGAGCTGTTTTTT. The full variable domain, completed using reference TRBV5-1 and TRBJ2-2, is KAGVTQTPRYLIKTRGQQVTLSCSPISGHRSVSWYQQTPGQGLQFLFEYFSETQRNKGNFPGRFSGRQFSNSRSEMNVSTLELGDSALYLCASSLRQDPGELFFGEGSRLTVL.

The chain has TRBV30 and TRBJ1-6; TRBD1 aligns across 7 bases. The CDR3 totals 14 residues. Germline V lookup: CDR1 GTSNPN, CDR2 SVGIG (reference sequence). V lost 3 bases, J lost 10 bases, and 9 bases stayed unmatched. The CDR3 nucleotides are TGTGCCTGGAGGGGACAAGGGGGCGGGTCACCCCTCCACTTT. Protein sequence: CAWRGQGGGSPLHF.

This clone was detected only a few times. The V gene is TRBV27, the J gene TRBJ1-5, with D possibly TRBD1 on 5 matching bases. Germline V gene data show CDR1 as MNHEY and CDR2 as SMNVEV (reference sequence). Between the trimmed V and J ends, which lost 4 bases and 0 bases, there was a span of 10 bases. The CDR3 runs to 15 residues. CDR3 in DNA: TGTGCCAGCAGTTCGACAGTTATTAGCAATCAGCCCCAGCATTTT. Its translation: CASSSTVISNQPQHF.

CDR3 DNA: TGTGCCAGCAGCCCGCGGTTCAGGGACTATACGTCGGGCGAGCAGTACTTC. Translated: CASSPRFRDYTSGEQYF. This chain uses TRBV5-8 with TRBJ2-7; 7 positions agree with TRBD2. Germline V CDR1 and CDR2: SGHTS, YDEGEE. CDR3 size: 17 residues. V shed 4 bases and J 6 bases; nucleotides not matched to a gene: 19.

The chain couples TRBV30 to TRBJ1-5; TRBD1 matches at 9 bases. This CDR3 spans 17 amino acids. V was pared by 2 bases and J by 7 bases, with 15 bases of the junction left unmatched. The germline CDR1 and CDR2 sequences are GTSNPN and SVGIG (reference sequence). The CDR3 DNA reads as TGTGCCTGGAGTCCGGGGTTGACAGGGGGTTGGGGGCAGCCCCAGCATTTT. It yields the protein CAWSPGLTGGWGQPQHF.